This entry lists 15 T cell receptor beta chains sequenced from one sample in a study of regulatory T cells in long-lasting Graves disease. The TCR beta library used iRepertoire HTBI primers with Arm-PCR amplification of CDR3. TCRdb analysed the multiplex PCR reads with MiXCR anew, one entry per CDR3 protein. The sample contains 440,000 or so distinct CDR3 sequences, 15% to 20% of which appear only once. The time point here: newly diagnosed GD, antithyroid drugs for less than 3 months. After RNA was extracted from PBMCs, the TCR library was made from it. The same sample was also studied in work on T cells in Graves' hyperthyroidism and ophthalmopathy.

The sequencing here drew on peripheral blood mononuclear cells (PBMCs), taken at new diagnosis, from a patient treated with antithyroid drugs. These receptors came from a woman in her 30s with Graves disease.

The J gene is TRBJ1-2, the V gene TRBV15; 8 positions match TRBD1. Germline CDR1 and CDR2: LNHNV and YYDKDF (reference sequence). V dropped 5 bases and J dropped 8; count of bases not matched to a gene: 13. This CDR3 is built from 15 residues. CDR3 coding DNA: TGTGCCACCAGCGTACGACAGGGGAGTTCGGAAGGCTACACCTTC. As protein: CATSVRQGSSEGYTF.

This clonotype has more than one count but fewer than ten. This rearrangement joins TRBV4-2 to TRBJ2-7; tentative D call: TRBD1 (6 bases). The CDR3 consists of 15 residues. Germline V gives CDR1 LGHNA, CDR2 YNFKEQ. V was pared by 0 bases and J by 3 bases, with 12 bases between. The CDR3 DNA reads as TGTGCCAGCAGCCAAGATGTTGGGGGCGGCTACGAGCAGTACTTC. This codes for CASSQDVGGGYEQYF.

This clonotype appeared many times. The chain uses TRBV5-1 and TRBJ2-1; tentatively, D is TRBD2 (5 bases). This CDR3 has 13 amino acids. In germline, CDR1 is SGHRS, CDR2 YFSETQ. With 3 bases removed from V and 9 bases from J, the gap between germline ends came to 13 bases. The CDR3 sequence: CASSSRELGEQFF. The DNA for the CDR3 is TGCGCCAGCAGCTCGCGCGAACTAGGTGAGCAGTTCTTC.

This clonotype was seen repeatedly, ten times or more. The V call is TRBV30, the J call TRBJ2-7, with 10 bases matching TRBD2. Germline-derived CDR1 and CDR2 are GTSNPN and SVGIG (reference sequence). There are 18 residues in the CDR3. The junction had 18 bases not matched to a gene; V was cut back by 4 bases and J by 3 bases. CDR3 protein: CAWILGQEEREGVYEQYF. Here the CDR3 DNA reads TGTGCCTGGATCCTAGGACAGGAGGAGCGGGAGGGTGTCTACGAGCAGTACTTC.

The CDR3 DNA is TGTGCCAGCAGCCCTCGTGTACGTAACACTGAAGCTTTCTTT. It specifies CASSPRVRNTEAFF. The chain links TRBV9 to TRBJ1-1, with unresolved D. This CDR3 contains 14 residues. The V gene's germline CDR1 is SGDLS and CDR2 YYNGEE. Trimming took off 4 bases at V and 2 bases at J, with 12 bases between the two ends. The full variable domain, its missing parts supplied by reference TRBV9 and TRBJ1-1, is DSGVTQTPKHLITATGQRVTLRCSPRSGDLSVYWYQQSLDQGLQFLIQYYNGEERAKGNILERFSAQQFPDLHSELNLSSLELGDSALYFCASSPRVRNTEAFFGQGTRLTVV.

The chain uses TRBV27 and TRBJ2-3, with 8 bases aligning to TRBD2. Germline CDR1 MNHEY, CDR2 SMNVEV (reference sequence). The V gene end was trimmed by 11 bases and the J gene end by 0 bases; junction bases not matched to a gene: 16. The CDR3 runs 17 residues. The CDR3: CACGLAGRTTSTDTQYF. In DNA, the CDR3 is TGTGCCTGCGGTTTAGCGGGACGAACTACTAGCACAGATACGCAGTATTTT.

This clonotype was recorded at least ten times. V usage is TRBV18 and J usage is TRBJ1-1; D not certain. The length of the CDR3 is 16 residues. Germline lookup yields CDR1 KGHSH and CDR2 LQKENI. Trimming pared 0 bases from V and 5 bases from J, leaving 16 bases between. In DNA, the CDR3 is TGTGCCAGCTCACCACCACCCGGCCCCCTGGGGACTGAAGCTTTCTTT. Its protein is CASSPPPGPLGTEAFF.

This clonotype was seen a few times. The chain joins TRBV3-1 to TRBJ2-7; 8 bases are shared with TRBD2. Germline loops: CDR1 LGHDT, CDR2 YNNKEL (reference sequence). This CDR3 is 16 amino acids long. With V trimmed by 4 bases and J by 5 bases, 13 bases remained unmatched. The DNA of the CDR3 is TGTGCCAGCAGCCCAAGAGGGGTAGCGGGAAACAACGAGCAGTACTTC. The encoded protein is CASSPRGVAGNNEQYF.

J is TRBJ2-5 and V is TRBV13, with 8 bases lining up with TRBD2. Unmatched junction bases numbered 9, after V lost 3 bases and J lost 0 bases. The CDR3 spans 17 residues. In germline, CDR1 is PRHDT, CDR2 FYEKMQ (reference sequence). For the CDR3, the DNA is TGTGCCAGCAGCTTGGGTAGCGGGGATTGGTACCAAGAGACCCAGTACTTC. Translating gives CASSLGSGDWYQETQYF. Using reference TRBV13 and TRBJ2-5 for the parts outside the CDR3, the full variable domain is AAGVIQSPRHLIKEKRETATLKCYPIPRHDTVYWYQQGPGQDPQFLISFYEKMQSDKGSIPDRFSAQQFSDYHSELNMSSLELGDSALYFCASSLGSGDWYQETQYFGPGTRLLVL.

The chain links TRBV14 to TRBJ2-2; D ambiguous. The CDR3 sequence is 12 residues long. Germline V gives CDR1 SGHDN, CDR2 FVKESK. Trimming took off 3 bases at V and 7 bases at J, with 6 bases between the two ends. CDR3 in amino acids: CASSQAIGELFF. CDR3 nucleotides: TGTGCCAGCAGCCAGGCGATCGGGGAGCTGTTTTTT.

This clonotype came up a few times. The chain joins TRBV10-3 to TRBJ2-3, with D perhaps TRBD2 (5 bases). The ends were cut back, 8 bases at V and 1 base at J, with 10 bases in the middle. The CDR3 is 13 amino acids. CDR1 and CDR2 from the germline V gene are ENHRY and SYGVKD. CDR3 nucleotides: TGTGCCATCGCAGCGGAGGGCACAGATACGCAGTATTTT. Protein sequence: CAIAAEGTDTQYF.

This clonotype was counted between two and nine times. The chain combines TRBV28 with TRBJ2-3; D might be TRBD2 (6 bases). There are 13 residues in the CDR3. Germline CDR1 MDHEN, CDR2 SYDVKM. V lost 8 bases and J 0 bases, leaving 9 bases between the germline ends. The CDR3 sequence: CASGTPSTDTQYF. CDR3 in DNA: TGTGCCAGCGGGACTCCTAGCACAGATACGCAGTATTTT.

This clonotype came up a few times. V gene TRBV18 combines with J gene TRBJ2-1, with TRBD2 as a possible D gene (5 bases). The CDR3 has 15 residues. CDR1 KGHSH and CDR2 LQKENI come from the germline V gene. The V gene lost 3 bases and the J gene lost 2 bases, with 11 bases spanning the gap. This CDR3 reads CASSPNTEAYNEQFF. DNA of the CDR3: TGTGCCAGCTCACCTAATACGGAGGCCTACAATGAGCAGTTCTTC.

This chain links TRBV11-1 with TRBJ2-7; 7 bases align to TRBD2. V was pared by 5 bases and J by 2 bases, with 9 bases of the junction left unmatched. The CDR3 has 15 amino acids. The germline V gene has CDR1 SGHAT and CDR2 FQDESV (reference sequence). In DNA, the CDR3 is TGTGCCAGCAGCCAAGGTCTAGCGGAAACCTACGAGCAGTACTTC. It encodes CASSQGLAETYEQYF.

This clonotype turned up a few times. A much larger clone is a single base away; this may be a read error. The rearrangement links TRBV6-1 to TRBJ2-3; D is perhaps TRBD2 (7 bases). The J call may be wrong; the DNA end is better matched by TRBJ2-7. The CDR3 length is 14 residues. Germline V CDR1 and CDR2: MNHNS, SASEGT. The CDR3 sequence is CASSEAGGAHEQYF. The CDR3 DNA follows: TGTGCCAGCAGTGAAGCGGGGGGGGCCCACGAGCAGTACTTC.